The entry below gives a single T cell receptor (beta chain) sequence along with its context. At one boundary the junction diverges from the germline segment, which might be a read error. From germline, CDR1 is SGHAT and CDR2 FQNNGV. This CDR3 has 13 amino acids. The source of the sample is a study of cytomegalovirus exposure and HLA in healthy donors. Use of 60 Vbeta and 13 Jbeta primers characterized the PCR. Sequencing was performed with immunoSEQ multiplex PCR; in TCRdb, only in-frame clones are kept and a portion is missing. This table holds 150,000 to 200,000 clones, around four fifths found once.

This TCR came from a woman younger than 45 in good health and CMV-seronegative. This chain links TRBV11-2 with TRBJ2-5; a weak D match, TRBD1 (5 bases). The sample consisted of PBMCs. The CDR3 sequence is CASSLGTIETRYF. CDR3 bases: TGTGCCAGCAGCTTAGGGACAATAGAGACCCGGTACTTC.